This T cell receptor (beta chain) was profiled in a study of blood T cell repertoires in COVID-19. Overall study context: The United States, Italy and Spain supplied acute and convalescent COVID-19 samples. Sample material is recorded as cDNA or gDNA derived from T cells, B-cell-depleted T cells, or PBMCs.

Original processing methods: Amplification with reference gene primers provided the estimates of nucleated cell counts. Profiling relied on immunoSEQ multiplex PCR, and the TCRdb table lists in-frame clones only, not all of them. For V, J and clone size, that table is used; D and trimming come from the DNA. The sample has over 70,000 clones, approximately 90% seen once. Germline CDR1 reads SGHTA; CDR2 reads FQGNSA. J lost 4 bases, V lost 8 bases, and 10 bases had no gene match. The CDR3 runs to 14 residues. There are a few counts of this clone. Sequenced material: peripheral blood. The clonotype was recovered from a human donor with active COVID-19. The donor label of this sample is uncertain. V usage is TRBV7-2 and J usage is TRBJ2-5; 7 bases align to TRBD2. CDR3 residues: CASARERGLETQYF. For the CDR3, the DNA is TGTGCCAGCGCGAGGGAGCGGGGATTAGAGACCCAGTACTTC.